This paragraph reports one T cell receptor beta chain. Its specificity is not known. TCRdb reanalysed the 5' RACE reads using MiXCR and keeps one entry per CDR3 protein. The table lists around 550,000 distinct CDR3 sequences, around 15% of them singletons, with roughly 0.4% in the top ten. This sample was included in a study of identical twins. Study outcomes and limitations: Memory repertoires lacked the insertion deficit that abundant cord blood beta clonotypes showed.

From germline, CDR1 is DFQATT and CDR2 SNEGSKA (reference sequence). V shed 3 bases and J 5 bases; nucleotides not matched to a gene: 5. There are 13 residues in the CDR3. The data were also submitted as part of a second study, on yellow fever vaccine responses in identical twins.

Sequencing was carried out using CD4+ T cells sorted from blood. The TCR originated in a young woman in good health. V and J are TRBV20-1 and TRBJ2-5; 8 positions agree with TRBD2. The CDR3 DNA reads as TGCAGTGCTAGGGCGGGAGGTTTGGAGACCCAGTACTTC. Translation gives CSARAGGLETQYF.